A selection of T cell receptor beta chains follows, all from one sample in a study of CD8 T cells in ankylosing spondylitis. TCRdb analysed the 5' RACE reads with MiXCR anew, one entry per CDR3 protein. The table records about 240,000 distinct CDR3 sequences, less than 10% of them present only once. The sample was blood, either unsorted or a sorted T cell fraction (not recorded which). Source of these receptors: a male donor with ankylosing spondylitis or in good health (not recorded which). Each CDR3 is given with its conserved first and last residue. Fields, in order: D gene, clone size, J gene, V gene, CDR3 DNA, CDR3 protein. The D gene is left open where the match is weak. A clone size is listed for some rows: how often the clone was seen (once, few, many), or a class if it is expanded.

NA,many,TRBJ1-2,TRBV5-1,TGCGCCAGCAGACCCGACAACTATGGCTACACCTTC,CASRPDNYGYTF
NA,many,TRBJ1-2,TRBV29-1,TGCAGCGTCGCCCGGACGGGGATGGATGGCTACACCTTC,CSVARTGMDGYTF
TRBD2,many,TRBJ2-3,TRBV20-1,TGCAGTGCCGCCCCTAGCGGGGGAGTCACAGATACGCAGTATTTT,CSAAPSGGVTDTQYF
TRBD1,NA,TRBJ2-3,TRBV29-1,TGCAGCGTGACGGGGACAGGGGAAGGAAAGACAGATACGCAGTATTTT,CSVTGTGEGKTDTQYF
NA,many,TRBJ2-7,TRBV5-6,TGTGCCAGCAGCGTCCAAGGGCGGCAGTACTTC,CASSVQGRQYF
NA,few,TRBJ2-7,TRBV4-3,TGCGCCAGCAGCCTCAAAGGGGGCGAGCAGTACTTC,CASSLKGGEQYF
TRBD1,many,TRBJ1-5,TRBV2,TGTGCCAGCAGTCGGACAGGGGGGGACGATCAGCCCCAGCATTTT,CASSRTGGDDQPQHF
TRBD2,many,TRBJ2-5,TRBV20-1,TGCAGTGCTTTTAGCGGGAGGAAGACCCAGTACTTC,CSAFSGRKTQYF
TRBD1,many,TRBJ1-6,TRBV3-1,TGTGCCAGCAGCTCGCGGACAGGATGGAATTCACCCCTCCACTTT,CASSSRTGWNSPLHF
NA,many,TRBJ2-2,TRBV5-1,TGCGCCAGCAGCATAGCGGATATGAACACCGGGGAGCTGTTTTTT,CASSIADMNTGELFF
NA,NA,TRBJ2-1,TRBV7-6,TGTGCCAGCAGCATGACTGTGAGCTCCTACAATGAGCAGTTCTTC,CASSMTVSSYNEQFF
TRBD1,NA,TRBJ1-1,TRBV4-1,TGCGCCAGCAGCCCCTTGCCGGGACAGGAAGCTTTCTTT,CASSPLPGQEAFF
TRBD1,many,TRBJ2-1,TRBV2,TGTGCCAGCGTCGAGGACAGGTACAATGAGCAGTTCTTC,CASVEDRYNEQFF
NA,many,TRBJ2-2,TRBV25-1,TGTGCCAGCAGTGAATATGGGTCCGGGGAGCTGTTTTTT,CASSEYGSGELFF
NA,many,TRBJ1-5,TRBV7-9,TGTGCCAGCAGCTTAGAGATCGGTAGGGGAGGCAATCAGCCCCAGCATTTT,CASSLEIGRGGNQPQHF
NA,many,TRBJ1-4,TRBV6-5,TGTGCCAGCAGTTTAGTCGGAGCTAATGAAAAACTGTTTTTT,CASSLVGANEKLFF
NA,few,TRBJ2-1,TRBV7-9,TGTGCCAGCAGCTCACCCACGGCTGGCTCCTACAATGAGCAGTTCTTC,CASSSPTAGSYNEQFF
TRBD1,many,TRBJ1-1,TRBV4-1,TGCGCCAGCAGCTTCTCCTCGGGACAGGGGTTACAGGGGCACATGAACACTGAAGCTTTCTTT,CASSFSSGQGLQGHMNTEAFF
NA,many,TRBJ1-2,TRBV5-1,TGCGCCAGCAGCTTGGGAGGGGAGGTCGGCTACACCTTC,CASSLGGEVGYTF
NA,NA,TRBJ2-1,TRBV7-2,TGTGCCAGCAGCTTAGAGGTTCGGCAGATAGGCAATGAGCAGTTCTTC,CASSLEVRQIGNEQFF
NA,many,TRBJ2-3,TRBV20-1,TGCAGTGCGACGGGGAAAGGGAGCACAGATACGCAGTATTTT,CSATGKGSTDTQYF
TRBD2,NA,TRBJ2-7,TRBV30,TGTGCCTGGAGTGAAGTTTTGGGACTACATACCTCTAGCGAGCAGTACTTC,CAWSEVLGLHTSSEQYF
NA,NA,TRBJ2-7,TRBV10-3,TGTGCCATCAGCGGACACGACGAGCAGTACTTC,CAISGHDEQYF
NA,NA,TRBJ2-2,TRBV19,TGTGCCAGTAAGGAGGCGGACCACACCGGGGAGCTGTTTTTT,CASKEADHTGELFF
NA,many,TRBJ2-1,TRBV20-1,TGCAGTGCTAGAGACGTCCAGAGCTCCTACAATGAGCAGTTCTTC,CSARDVQSSYNEQFF
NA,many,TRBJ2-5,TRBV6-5,TGTGCCAGCAGTTACTCGGGGGCGGTTATGGAGACCCAGTACTTC,CASSYSGAVMETQYF
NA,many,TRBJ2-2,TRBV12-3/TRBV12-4,TGCGCACTATCGGCGAACACCGGGGAGCTGTTTTTT,CALSANTGELFF
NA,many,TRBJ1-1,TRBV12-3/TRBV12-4,TGTGCCAGCAGTCCCGGCCCGGTGGGCACTGAAGCTTTCTTT,CASSPGPVGTEAFF
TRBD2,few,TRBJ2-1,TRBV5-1,TGCGCCAGCAGCTTGGGACTAGCGGGCCTGGGGGGGTCCTACAATGAGCAGTTCTTC,CASSLGLAGLGGSYNEQFF